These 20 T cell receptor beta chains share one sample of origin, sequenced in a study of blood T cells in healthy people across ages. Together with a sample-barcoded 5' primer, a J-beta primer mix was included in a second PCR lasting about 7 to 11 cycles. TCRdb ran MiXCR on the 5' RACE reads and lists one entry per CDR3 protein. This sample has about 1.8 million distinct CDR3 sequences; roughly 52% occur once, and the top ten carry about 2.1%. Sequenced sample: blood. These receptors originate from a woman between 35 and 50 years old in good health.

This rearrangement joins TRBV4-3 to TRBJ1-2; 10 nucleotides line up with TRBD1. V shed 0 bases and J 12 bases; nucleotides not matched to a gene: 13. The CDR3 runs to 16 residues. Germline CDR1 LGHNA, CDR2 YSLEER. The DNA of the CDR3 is TGCGCCAGCAGCCAAGACCCAACCGGGACAGGGGACGGCCACACCTTC. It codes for CASSQDPTGTGDGHTF.

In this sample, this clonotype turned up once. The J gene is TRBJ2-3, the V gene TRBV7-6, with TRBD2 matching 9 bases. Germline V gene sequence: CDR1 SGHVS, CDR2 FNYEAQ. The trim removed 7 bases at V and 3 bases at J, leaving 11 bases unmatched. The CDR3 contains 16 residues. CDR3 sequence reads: CASTLSWGLATDTQYF. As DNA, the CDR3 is TGTGCCAGCACCTTGAGCTGGGGACTAGCAACAGATACGCAGTATTTT.

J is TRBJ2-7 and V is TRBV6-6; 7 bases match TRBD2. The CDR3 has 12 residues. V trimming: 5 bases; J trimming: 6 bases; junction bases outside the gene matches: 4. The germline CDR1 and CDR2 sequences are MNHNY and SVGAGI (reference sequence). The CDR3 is CASSTPGGEQYF. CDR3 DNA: TGTGCCAGCAGTACCCCGGGGGGCGAGCAGTACTTC.

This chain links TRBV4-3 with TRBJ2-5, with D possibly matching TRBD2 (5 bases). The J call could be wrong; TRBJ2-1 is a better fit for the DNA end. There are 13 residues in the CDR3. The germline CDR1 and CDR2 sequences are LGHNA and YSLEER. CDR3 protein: CASSQDFRETQFF. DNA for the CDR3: TGCGCCAGCAGCCAAGATTTTAGGGAGACCCAGTTCTTC.

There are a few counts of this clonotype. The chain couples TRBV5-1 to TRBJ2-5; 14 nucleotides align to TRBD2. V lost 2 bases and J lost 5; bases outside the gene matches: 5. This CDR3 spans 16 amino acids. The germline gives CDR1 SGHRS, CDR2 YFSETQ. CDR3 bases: TGCGCCAGCAGCTTCGGCGGGACTAGCGGGGGTGAGACCCAGTACTTC. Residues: CASSFGGTSGGETQYF.

The CDR3 bases are TGTGCCAGCAGTGAAGCGACAGGGCCAACAGACAATGAGCAGTTCTTC. As protein: CASSEATGPTDNEQFF. The chain employs TRBV2 and TRBJ2-1, with TRBD1 identical over 7 bases. J gave up 5 bases and V 0 bases, and 7 bases lay outside the gene matches. Germline V gives CDR1 SNHLY, CDR2 FYNNEI. The CDR3 totals 16 residues.

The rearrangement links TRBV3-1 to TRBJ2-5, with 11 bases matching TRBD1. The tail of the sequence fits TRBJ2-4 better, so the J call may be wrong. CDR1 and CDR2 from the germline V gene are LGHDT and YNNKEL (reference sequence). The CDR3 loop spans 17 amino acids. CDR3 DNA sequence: TGTGCCAGCAGCCCCCGGGGACAGGGGGTGGTTATGAACATTCAGTACTTC. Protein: CASSPRGQGVVMNIQYF.

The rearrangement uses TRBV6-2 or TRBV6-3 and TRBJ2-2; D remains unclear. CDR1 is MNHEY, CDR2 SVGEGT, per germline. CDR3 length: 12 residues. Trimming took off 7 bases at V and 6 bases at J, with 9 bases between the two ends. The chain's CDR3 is CASTDPPGELFF. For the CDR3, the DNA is TGTGCCAGCACCGATCCCCCCGGGGAGCTGTTTTTT.

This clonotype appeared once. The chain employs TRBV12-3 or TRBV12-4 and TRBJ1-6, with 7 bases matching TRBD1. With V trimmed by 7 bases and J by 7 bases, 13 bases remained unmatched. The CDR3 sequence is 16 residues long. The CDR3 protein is CASTKGALIMNSPLHF. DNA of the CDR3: TGTGCCAGCACAAAGGGGGCGCTTATTATGAATTCACCCCTCCACTTT.

The CDR3 sequence is CASSEALPGRNEKLFF. As DNA, the CDR3 is TGTGCCAGCAGTGAAGCGCTTCCAGGACGGAATGAAAAACTGTTTTTT. The chain couples TRBV6-1 to TRBJ1-4; D is undetermined. The CDR3 runs 16 residues. V was cut by 0 bases and J by 5 bases, with 13 bases left in between. The germline V gene encodes CDR1 MNHNS and CDR2 SASEGT.

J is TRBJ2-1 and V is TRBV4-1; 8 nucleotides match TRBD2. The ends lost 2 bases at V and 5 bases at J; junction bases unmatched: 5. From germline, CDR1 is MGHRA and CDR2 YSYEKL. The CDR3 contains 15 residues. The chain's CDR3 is CASSQIAGSDNEQFF. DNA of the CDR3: TGCGCCAGCAGCCAAATAGCGGGGTCTGACAATGAGCAGTTCTTC.

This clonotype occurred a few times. The CDR3 DNA reads as TGTGCCAGCAGCTCCCAAAGGGGGATCTACGAGCAGTACTTC. This encodes CASSSQRGIYEQYF. The J gene is TRBJ2-7, the V gene TRBV7-2, with TRBD1 as a possible D gene (6 bases). Trimming removed 4 bases from V and 3 bases from J, with 13 bases in between. This CDR3 region has 14 residues. CDR1 and CDR2 (germline): SGHTA, FQGNSA.

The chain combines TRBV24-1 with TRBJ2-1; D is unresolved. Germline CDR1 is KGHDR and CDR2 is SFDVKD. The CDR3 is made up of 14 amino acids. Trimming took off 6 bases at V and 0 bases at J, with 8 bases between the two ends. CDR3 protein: CATSPRTSYNEQFF. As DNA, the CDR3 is TGTGCCACCAGTCCCAGGACCTCCTACAATGAGCAGTTCTTC.

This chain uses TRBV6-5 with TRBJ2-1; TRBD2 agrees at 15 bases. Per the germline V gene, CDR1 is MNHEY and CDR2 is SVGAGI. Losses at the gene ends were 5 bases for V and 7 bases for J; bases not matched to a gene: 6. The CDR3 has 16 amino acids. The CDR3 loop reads CASSTWTSGGGNEQFF. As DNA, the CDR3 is TGTGCCAGCAGTACATGGACTAGCGGGGGGGGAAATGAGCAGTTCTTC.

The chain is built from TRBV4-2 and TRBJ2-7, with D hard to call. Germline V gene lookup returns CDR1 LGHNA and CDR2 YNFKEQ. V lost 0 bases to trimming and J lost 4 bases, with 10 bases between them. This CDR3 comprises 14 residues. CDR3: CASSQDHDGYEQYF. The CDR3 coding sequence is TGTGCCAGCAGCCAAGATCACGACGGTTACGAGCAGTACTTC.

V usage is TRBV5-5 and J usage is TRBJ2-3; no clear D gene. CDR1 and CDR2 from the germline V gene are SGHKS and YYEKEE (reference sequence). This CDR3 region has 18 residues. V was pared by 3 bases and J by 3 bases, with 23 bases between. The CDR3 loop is CASSSDRSSPSMTDTQYF. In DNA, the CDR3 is TGTGCCAGCAGCTCGGATAGGAGTTCCCCTTCTATGACAGATACGCAGTATTTT.

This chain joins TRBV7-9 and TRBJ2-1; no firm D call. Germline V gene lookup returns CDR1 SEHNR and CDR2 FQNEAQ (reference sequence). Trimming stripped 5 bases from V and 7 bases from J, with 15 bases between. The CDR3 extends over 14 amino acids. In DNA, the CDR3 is TGTGCCAGCAGCGCTCTTAGAGCTGAGAATGAGCAGTTCTTC. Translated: CASSALRAENEQFF.

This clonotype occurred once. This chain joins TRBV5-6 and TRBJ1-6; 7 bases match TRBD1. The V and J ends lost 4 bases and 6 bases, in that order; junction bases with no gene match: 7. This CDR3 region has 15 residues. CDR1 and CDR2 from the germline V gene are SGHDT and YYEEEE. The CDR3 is CASSRDRASNSPLHF. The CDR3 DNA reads TGTGCCAGCAGCAGAGACAGGGCTTCTAATTCACCCCTCCACTTT.

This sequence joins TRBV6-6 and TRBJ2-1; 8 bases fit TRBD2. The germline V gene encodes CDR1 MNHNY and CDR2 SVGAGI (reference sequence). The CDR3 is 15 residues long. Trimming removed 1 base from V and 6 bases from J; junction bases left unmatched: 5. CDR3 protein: CASSYWRGEGNEQFF. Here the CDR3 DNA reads TGTGCCAGCAGTTACTGGCGGGGGGAAGGCAATGAGCAGTTCTTC.

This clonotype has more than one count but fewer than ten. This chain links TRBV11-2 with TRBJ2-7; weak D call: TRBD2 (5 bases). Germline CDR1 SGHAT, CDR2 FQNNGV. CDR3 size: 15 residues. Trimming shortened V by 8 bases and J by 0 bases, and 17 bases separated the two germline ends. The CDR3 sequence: CASGLTRSGSYEQYF. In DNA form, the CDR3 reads TGTGCCAGCGGACTTACCAGATCTGGCTCCTACGAGCAGTACTTC.